One T cell receptor beta chain is described in this entry. The antigen is undetermined. This sample was included in a study of cytomegalovirus exposure and HLA in healthy donors. Study information: In an earlier analysis, 95 million to 130 million unique TCR beta sequences were found from 150 million to 200 million T cells. Inside one of the first data releases sat some 85 million unique TCRs taken from HLA-typed donors.

PCR involved 60 Vbeta and 13 Jbeta primers. Using immunoSEQ multiplex PCR, the repertoire was profiled, and TCRdb retains in-frame clones only, with some absent. The sample shows more than 200,000 clones, about three quarters of them seen only once. The donors comprised healthy bone marrow donors. General study points: Highly shared variants forming one cluster were likely a sequencing artifact.

Specimen: PBMCs. The clonotype comes from a man between 18 and 35 years old in good health and CMV-seronegative.

The CDR3: CASGLGGGAGNEQFF. The CDR3 DNA follows: TGTGCTAGTGGTTTAGGAGGGGGCGCCGGCAATGAGCAGTTCTTC. The chain combines TRBV12-5 with TRBJ2-1, with a tentative D call TRBD1 (7 bases). Germline V gene lookup returns CDR1 LGHNT and CDR2 FRNRAP. The V end was cut by 3 bases, the J end by 6 bases, with 15 bases between. The CDR3 loop spans 15 amino acids.